This T cell receptor beta chain is from a study of Tregs in tolerant kidney transplant recipients. Study-wide results and caveats: For some patients, primers changed over time, blocking nucleotide-level comparison. Expanding Tregs on activated donor B cells appeared to best identify donor-specific TCRbeta clones. Biological reproducibility was not directly addressed, but technical replication error appeared minimal.

On this clone: Its antigen is not identified.

In germline, CDR1 is SEHNR, CDR2 FQNEAQ (reference sequence). The CDR3 is 17 amino acids. Trimming shortened V by 0 bases and J by 4 bases, and 16 bases separated the two germline ends. Mixed chimerism was transient after nonmyeloablative marrow transplants from related graft donors. Unstimulated regulatory T cells (CD4+CD25+CD127-), CD4+CD25- non-regulatory cells, CD4 and CD8 cells were FACS-sorted from thawed PBMCs. Generated by immunoSEQ multiplex PCR, the TCRdb table keeps only in-frame clones and is missing some. The data hold 90,000 or so clones, with roughly 93% observed a single time. V usage is TRBV7-9 and J usage is TRBJ2-1; D is unclear. This material consisted of CD4+ T cells from blood (PBMCs), taken 12 months after the transplant. This TCR derives from a human patient who received a combined kidney and bone marrow transplant. Some T cells may originate from the graft donor. CDR3 residues: CASSLAGTPAGYNEQFF. The CDR3 DNA reads TGTGCCAGCAGCTTAGCTGGCACCCCGGCAGGATACAATGAGCAGTTCTTC.